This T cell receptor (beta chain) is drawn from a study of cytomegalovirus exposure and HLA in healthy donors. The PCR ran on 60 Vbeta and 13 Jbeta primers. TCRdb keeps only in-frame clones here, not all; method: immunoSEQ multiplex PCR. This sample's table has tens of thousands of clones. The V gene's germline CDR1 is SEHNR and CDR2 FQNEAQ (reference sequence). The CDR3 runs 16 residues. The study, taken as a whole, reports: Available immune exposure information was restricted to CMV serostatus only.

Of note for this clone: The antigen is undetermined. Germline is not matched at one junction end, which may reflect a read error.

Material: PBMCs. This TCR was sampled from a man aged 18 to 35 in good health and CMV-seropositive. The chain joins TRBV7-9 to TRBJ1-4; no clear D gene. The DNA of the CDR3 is TGTGCCAGTAGCTTTATTGTTAGGGAGGGATATGAAAAACTGTTTTTT. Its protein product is CASSFIVREGYEKLFF.